This T cell receptor (beta chain) derives from a study of blood T cells in healthy people across ages. Points from the study as a whole: Age brought a roughly linear fall in TCR beta diversity measured per million T cells.

A J-beta primer mix and a sample-barcoded 5' primer were used in a second PCR of roughly 7 to 12 cycles. TCRdb re-derived calls from the 5' RACE reads in MiXCR, one entry per CDR3 protein. Of 600,000 or so distinct CDR3 sequences listed, under 25% are singletons. In regard to this clonotype: Its specificity is unknown.

The CDR3 is 16 residues long. Germline-derived CDR1 and CDR2 are ENHRY and SYGVKD. The ends were cut back, 0 bases at V and 2 bases at J, with 12 bases in the middle. PBMCs were isolated at a quantity of at least 7 million per sample. There were at least 6 micrograms of total RNA extracted from every sample. The origin of this receptor is a man between 65 and 85 years old in good health. Specimen: blood. The chain carries TRBV10-3 and TRBJ2-3; TRBD2 might be the D (7 bases). The CDR3 here is CAISESTGGITDTQYF. The CDR3 bases are TGTGCCATCAGTGAGTCGACGGGGGGCATCACAGATACGCAGTATTTT.